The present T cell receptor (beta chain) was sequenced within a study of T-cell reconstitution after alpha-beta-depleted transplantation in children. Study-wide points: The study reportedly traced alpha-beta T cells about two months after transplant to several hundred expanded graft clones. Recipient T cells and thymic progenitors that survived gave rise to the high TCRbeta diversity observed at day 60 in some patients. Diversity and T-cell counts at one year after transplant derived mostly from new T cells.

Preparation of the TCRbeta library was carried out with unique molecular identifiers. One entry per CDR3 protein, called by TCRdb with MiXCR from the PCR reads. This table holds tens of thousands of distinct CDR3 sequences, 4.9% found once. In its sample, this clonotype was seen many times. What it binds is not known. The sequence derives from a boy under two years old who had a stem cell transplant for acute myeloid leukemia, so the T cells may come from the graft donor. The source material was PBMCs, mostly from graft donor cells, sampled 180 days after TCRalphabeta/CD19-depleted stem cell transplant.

The CDR3 nucleotides read TGCACCAGCAGCCAAGACGCGGAGGGGGGGTCATTAGATACGCAGTATTTT. It is translated as CTSSQDAEGGSLDTQYF. The rearrangement joins TRBV1 to TRBJ2-3; no DNA check was done on the table's D call, TRBD1. TRBV1 is a listed pseudogene. The CDR3 runs to 17 residues.